This T cell receptor (beta chain) was recovered during a study of cytomegalovirus exposure and HLA in healthy donors. The PCR had 60 Vbeta and 13 Jbeta primers. Here immunoSEQ multiplex PCR was the method, and the copy in TCRdb shows in-frame clones only, minus some. The specimen's table records 150,000 to 200,000 clones. Trimming took off 0 bases at V and 5 bases at J, with 10 bases between the two ends. This CDR3 region has 14 residues. Germline V gives CDR1 MNHEY, CDR2 SVGAGI. This sequence joins TRBV6-5 and TRBJ1-2, with D possibly being TRBD1 (5 bases). Sequenced input: PBMCs. The source of this sequence is a man aged 25-45 years in good health and CMV-seronegative. CDR3 sequence: CASSYSRVGYGYTF. The CDR3 bases are TGTGCCAGCAGTTACTCCAGGGTTGGTTATGGCTACACCTTC.